The entry below describes one TCR beta chain. After removal of 5 bases from V and 3 bases from J, the junction contained 3 bases not matched to a gene. This CDR3 is built from 15 residues. Germline V gene lookup returns CDR1 SGHTA and CDR2 FQGNSA. This sample is part of a study of blood T cell repertoires in COVID-19. Study context: Both acute and convalescent COVID-19 samples were obtained from the United States, Italy and Spain. PBMCs, B-cell-depleted T cells, or T cells were the source of the cDNA or gDNA that made up the material.

Method: immunoSEQ multiplex PCR; TCRdb's copy keeps in-frame clones and lacks some. Among roughly 100,000 clones listed, about 72% were seen once. J is TRBJ2-1 and V is TRBV7-2, with 11 bases lining up with TRBD2. The sample was peripheral blood. The receptor's source is a man in his 60s with active or convalescent COVID-19. The chain's CDR3 is CASSPGLAGYNEQFF. The CDR3 region has the DNA TGTGCCAGCAGCCCCGGACTAGCGGGCTACAATGAGCAGTTCTTC.